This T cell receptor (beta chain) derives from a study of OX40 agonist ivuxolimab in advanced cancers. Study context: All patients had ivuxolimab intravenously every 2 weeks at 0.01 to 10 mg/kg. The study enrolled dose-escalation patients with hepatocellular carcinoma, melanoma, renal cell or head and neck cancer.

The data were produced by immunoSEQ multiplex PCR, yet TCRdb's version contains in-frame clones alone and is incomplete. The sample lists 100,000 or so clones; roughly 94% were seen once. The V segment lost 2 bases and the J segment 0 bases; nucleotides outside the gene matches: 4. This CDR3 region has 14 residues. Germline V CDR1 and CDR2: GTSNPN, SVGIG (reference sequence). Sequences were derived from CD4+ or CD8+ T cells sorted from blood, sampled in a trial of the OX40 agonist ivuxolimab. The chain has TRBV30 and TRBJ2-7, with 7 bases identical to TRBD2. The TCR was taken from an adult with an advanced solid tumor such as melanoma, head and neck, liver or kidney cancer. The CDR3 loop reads CAWSQGGSSYEQYF. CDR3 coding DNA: TGTGCCTGGAGTCAGGGAGGGAGCTCCTACGAGCAGTACTTC.